The source of this T cell receptor beta chain is a study of blood T cell repertoires in COVID-19. At the level of the study: Samples came from the United States, Italy and Spain, spanning acute and convalescent COVID-19. From T cells, B-cell-depleted T cells, or PBMCs came the material, which was cDNA or gDNA.

Only in-frame clones appear in the TCRdb table, and some are missing; sequencing was by immunoSEQ multiplex PCR. The table has fewer than 200,000 clones, over 75% seen once; the top ten hold about 1.2%. The CDR3 has 15 residues. CDR1 is MDHEN and CDR2 is SYDVKM in the germline V gene. V lost 5 bases and J lost 3; bases outside the gene matches: 6. The sample comprised peripheral blood. The clonotype originates from a man aged 55 to 70 who had recovered from COVID-19. The rearrangement links TRBV28 to TRBJ2-5, with TRBD1 identical over 10 bases. The CDR3 spells CASSPDRGLKETQYF. CDR3 in DNA: TGTGCCAGCAGTCCAGACAGGGGGCTTAAAGAGACCCAGTACTTC. Combining the CDR3 with reference TRBV28 and TRBJ2-5 gives the whole variable domain DVKVTQSSRYLVKRTGEKVFLECVQDMDHENMFWYRQDPGLGLRLIYFSYDVKMKEKGDIPEGYSVSREKKERFSLILESASTNQTSMYLCASSPDRGLKETQYFGPGTRLLVL.